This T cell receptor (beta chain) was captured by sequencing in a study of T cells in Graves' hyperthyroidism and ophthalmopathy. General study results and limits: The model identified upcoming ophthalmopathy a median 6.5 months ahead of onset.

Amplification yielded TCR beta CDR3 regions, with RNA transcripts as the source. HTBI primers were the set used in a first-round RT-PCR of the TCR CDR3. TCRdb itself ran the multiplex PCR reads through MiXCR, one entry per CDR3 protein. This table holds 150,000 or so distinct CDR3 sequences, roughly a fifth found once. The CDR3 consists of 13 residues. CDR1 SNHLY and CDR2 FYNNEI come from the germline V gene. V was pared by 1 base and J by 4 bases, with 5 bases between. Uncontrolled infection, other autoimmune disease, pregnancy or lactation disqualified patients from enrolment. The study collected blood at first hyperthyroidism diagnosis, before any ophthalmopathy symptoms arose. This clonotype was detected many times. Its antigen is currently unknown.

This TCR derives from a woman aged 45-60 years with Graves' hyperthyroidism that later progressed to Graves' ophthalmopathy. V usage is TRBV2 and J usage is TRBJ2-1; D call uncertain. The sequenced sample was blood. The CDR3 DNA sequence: TGTGCCAGCAGTGAAGAGTATTACAATGAGCAGTTCTTC. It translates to CASSEEYYNEQFF.